The next 11 T cell receptor beta chains were all read from a single sample in a study of blood T cell repertoires in COVID-19. Only in-frame clones appear in the TCRdb table, and some are missing; sequencing was by immunoSEQ multiplex PCR. Of around 81,000 clones in the sample, roughly 88% were seen once. The specimen was peripheral blood. These receptors were obtained from a man between 65 and 79 years old with acute or convalescent COVID-19.

The chain links TRBV5-1 to TRBJ2-5, with 8 bases that match TRBD2. CDR3 size: 15 residues. V was pared by 4 bases and J by 4 bases, with 9 bases of the junction left unmatched. Germline loops: CDR1 SGHRS, CDR2 YFSETQ. CDR3 DNA: TGCGCCAGCAGCACCCGCGGGGGGTCAGGAGAGACCCAGTACTTC. This encodes CASSTRGGSGETQYF.

The genes are TRBV6-5 and TRBJ1-6; tentative D call: TRBD1 (6 bases). V was cut by 2 bases and J by 11 bases, with 16 bases left in between. This CDR3 is built from 15 residues. Germline loops: CDR1 MNHEY, CDR2 SVGAGI. Written as DNA, the CDR3 is TGTGCCAGCAGTTACCAAGGGGGGGTTTTGGCACCCCTCCACTTT. It translates to CASSYQGGVLAPLHF.

In nucleotides, the CDR3 is TGTGCCAGCAGCTTTTCCGGGACAGGGCCTAGCACAGATACGCAGTATTTT. It is translated as CASSFSGTGPSTDTQYF. The rearrangement joins TRBV11-2 to TRBJ2-3; 9 bases align to TRBD1. The V gene's germline CDR1 is SGHAT and CDR2 FQNNGV. The CDR3 sequence is 17 residues long. The trim removed 3 bases at V and 0 bases at J, leaving 7 bases unmatched.

The chain combines TRBV4-1 with TRBJ2-2, with TRBD2 matching 8 bases. The CDR3 runs 17 residues. Trimming at V came to 9 bases and at J to 4 bases, leaving 16 bases not matched to a gene. CDR1 is MGHRA, CDR2 YSYEKL, per germline. For the CDR3, the DNA is TGCGCCAGAACGGGGGGGCCTTCTTTCGGGAGCACCGGGGAGCTGTTTTTT. Its protein is CARTGGPSFGSTGELFF.

This clone has just a few counts. This chain links TRBV2 with TRBJ1-5, with D maybe TRBD1 (6 bases). The CDR3 consists of 15 residues. V was cut by 4 bases and J by 9 bases, with 19 bases left in between. Germline V gene data show CDR1 as SNHLY and CDR2 as FYNNEI. The CDR3 region is CASSGIVPGDRPQHF. CDR3 coding DNA: TGTGCCAGCAGTGGAATTGTTCCAGGGGATCGGCCCCAGCATTTT.

The chain combines TRBV12-3 or TRBV12-4 with TRBJ2-1; no clear D gene. The CDR3 is made up of 12 amino acids. V lost 3 bases and J 10 bases, leaving 10 bases between the germline ends. This chain's CDR3 is CASSFMETEQFF. The DNA of the CDR3 is TGTGCCAGCAGTTTTATGGAGACCGAGCAGTTCTTC.

V usage is TRBV6-6 and J usage is TRBJ2-1; 8 positions agree with TRBD1. The CDR3 sequence is 16 residues long. CDR1 is MNHNY, CDR2 SVGAGI, per germline (reference sequence). J was trimmed by 4 bases and V by 1 base; bases with no gene match: 6. CDR3 region: CASSYFTGTGYNEQFF. CDR3 DNA sequence: TGTGCCAGCAGTTACTTCACCGGGACAGGTTACAATGAGCAGTTCTTC.

This clone was counted once. This chain links TRBV12-3 or TRBV12-4 with TRBJ1-5; perhaps TRBD1 as D (5 bases). The CDR3 totals 13 residues. Trimming took 3 bases from V and 8 from J, leaving 11 bases between them. The CDR3 sequence: CASSFQGGEPQHF. CDR3 DNA: TGTGCCAGCAGTTTCCAGGGAGGGGAGCCCCAGCATTTT.

The chain uses TRBV18 and TRBJ1-5; D is uncertain. Trimming removed 3 bases at V and 1 base at J, with 7 bases between. Per germline, CDR1 KGHSH and CDR2 LQKENI. The CDR3 sequence is 14 residues long. The CDR3 nucleotides are TGTGCCAGCTCACCGAGCGGAAGCAATCAGCCCCAGCATTTT. Protein product: CASSPSGSNQPQHF.

The chain recombines TRBV19 with TRBJ2-2; 11 bases line up with TRBD2. CDR1 is LNHDA and CDR2 is SQIVND in the germline V gene (reference sequence). V lost 1 base, J lost 5 bases, and 6 bases stayed unmatched. The CDR3 runs 17 residues. CDR3 nucleotide sequence: TGTGCCAGTAGTATAGGTAGCGGGAGGGCCGGAACCGGGGAGCTGTTTTTT. Translating gives CASSIGSGRAGTGELFF.

This chain joins TRBV12-3 or TRBV12-4 and TRBJ2-1; 7 bases are a match to TRBD2. The CDR3 is made up of 12 amino acids. The J segment lost 12 bases and the V segment lost 5 bases, leaving 7 bases of the junction unmatched. The CDR3 DNA reads as TGTGCCAGCAGTCGAGCGGGGAAGGGGCAGTTCTTC. Protein sequence: CASSRAGKGQFF.